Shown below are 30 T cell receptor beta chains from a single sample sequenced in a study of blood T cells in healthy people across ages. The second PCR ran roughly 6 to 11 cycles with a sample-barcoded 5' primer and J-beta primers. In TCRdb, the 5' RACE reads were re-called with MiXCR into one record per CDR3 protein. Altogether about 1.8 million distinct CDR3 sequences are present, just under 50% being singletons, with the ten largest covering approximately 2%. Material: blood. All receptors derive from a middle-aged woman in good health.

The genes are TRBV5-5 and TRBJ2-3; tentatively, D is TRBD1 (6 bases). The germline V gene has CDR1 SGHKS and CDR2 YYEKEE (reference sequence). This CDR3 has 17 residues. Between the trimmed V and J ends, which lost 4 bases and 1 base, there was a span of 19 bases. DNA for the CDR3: TGTGCCAGCAGCCGAGAGTTTGGGAACAGGGGCACAGATACGCAGTATTTT. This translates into CASSREFGNRGTDTQYF.

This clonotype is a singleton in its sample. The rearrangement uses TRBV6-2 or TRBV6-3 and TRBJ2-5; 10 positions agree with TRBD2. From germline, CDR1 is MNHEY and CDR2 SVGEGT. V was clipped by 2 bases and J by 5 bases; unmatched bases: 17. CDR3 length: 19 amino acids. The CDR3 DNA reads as TGTGCCAGCAGTTACCTCGTAGCGGGGGGTACTCCGTCCAGGGAGACCCAGTACTTC. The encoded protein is CASSYLVAGGTPSRETQYF.

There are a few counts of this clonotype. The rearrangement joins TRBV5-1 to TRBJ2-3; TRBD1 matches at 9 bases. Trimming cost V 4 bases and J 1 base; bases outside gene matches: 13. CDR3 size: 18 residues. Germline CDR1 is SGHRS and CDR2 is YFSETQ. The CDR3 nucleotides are TGCGCCAGCAGCCCGGGGACAGGGTCTGATTGGGGCACAGATACGCAGTATTTT. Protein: CASSPGTGSDWGTDTQYF.

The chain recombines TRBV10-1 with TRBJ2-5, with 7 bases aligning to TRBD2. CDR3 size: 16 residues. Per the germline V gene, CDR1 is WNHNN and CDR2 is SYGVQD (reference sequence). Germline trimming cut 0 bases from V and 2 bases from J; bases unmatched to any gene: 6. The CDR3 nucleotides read TGCGCCAGCAGTGAGTCCGGGGAGGGCAGACAAGAGACCCAGTACTTC. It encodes CASSESGEGRQETQYF.

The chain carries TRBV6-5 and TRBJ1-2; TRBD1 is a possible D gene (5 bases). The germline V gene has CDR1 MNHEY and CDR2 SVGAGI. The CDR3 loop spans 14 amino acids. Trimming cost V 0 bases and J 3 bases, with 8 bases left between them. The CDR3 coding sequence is TGTGCCAGCAGTTACTCCAGGGAGTACTATGGCTACACCTTC. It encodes CASSYSREYYGYTF.

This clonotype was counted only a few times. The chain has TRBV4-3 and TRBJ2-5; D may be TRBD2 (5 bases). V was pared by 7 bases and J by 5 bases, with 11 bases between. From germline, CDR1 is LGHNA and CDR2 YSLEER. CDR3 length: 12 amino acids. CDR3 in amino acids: CASNNSVETQYF. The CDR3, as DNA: TGCGCCAGCAACAATAGCGTGGAGACCCAGTACTTC.

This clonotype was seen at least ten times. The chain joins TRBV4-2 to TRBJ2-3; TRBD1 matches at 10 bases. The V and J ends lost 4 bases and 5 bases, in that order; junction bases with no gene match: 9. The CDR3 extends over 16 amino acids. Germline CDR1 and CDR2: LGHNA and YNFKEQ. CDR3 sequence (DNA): TGTGCCAGCAGCCGCACCACCGGACAGGGGGGAGATACGCAGTATTTT. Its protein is CASSRTTGQGGDTQYF.

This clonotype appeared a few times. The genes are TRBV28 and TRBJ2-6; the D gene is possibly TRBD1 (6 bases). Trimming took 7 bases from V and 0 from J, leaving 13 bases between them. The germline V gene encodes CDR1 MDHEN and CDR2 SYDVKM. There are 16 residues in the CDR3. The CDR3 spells CASNHQGSSGANVLTF. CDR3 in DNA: TGTGCCAGCAACCATCAGGGGAGCTCTGGGGCCAACGTCCTGACTTTC.

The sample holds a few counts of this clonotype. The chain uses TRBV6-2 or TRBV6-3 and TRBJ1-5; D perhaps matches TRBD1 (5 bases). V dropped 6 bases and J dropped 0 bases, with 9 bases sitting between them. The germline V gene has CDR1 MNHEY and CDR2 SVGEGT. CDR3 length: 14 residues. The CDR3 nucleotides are TGTGCCAGCAGATTGGACAATAGCAATCAGCCCCAGCATTTT. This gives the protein CASRLDNSNQPQHF.

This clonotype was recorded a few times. CDR3 DNA: TGTGCCACCAACGGAGTTTACAATGAGCAGTTCTTC. Amino acids: CATNGVYNEQFF. This rearrangement joins TRBV2 to TRBJ2-1; D is unclear. The V end lost 10 bases, the J end lost 4 bases, and 11 bases lay between the germline ends. The CDR3 is 12 amino acids. Germline CDR1 is SNHLY and CDR2 is FYNNEI.

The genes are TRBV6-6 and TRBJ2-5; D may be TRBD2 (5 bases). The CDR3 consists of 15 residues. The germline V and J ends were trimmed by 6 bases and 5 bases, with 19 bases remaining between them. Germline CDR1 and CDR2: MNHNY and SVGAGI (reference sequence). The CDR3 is CASSRGILEVETQYF. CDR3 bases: TGTGCCAGCAGCAGAGGGATTTTGGAGGTGGAGACCCAGTACTTC.

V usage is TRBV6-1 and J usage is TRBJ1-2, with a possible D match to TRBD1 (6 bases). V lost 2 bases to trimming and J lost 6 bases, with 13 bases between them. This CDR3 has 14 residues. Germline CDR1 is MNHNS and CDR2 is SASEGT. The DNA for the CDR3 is TGTGCCAGCAGTGAACAGGGGTCAGGGGATGGCTACACCTTC. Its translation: CASSEQGSGDGYTF.

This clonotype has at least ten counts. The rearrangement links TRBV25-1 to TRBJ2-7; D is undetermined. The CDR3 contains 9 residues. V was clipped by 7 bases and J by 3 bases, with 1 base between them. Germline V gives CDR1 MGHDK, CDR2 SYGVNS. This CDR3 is CASNYEQYF. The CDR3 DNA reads TGTGCCAGCAACTACGAGCAGTACTTC.

The CDR3, as DNA: TGTGCCAGCAGTTTTCAGATGCCTCAAGAGACCCAGTACTTC. Translating it yields CASSFQMPQETQYF. The gene calls are TRBV28 and TRBJ2-5; D unresolved. V gave up 3 bases and J gave up 2 bases, with 10 bases separating them. This CDR3 comprises 14 residues. Germline lookup yields CDR1 MDHEN and CDR2 SYDVKM.

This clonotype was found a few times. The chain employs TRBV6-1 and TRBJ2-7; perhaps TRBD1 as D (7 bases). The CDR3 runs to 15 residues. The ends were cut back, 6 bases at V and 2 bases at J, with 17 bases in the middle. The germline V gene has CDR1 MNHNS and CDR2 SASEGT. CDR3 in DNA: TGTGCCAGCAGAGACGAGACAGGGAGGCCCTACGAGCAGTACTTC. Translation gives CASRDETGRPYEQYF.

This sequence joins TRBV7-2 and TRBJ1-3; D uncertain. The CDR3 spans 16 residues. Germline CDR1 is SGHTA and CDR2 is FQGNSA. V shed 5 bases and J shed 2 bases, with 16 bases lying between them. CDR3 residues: CASSQGLRSPGNTIYF. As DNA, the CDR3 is TGTGCCAGCAGCCAAGGACTGAGGTCTCCTGGAAACACCATATATTTT.

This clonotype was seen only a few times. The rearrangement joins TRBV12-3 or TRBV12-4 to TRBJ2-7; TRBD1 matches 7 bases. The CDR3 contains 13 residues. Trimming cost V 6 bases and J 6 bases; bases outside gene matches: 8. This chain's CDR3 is CASRDHRGGEQYF. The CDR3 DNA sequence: TGTGCCAGCAGGGACCACAGGGGCGGCGAGCAGTACTTC.

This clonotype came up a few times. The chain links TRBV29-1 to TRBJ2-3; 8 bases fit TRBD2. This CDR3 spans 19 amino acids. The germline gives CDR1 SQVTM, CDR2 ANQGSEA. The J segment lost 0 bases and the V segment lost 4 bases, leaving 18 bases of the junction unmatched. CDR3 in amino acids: CSVGGGLYRGGVSTDTQYF. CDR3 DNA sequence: TGCAGCGTTGGTGGCGGACTCTACCGGGGGGGGGTAAGCACAGATACGCAGTATTTT.

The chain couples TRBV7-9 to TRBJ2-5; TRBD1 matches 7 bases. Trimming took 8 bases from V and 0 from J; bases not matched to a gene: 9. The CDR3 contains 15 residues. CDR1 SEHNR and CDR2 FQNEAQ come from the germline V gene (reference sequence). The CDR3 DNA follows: TGTGCCAGCCTTCGGACAGGAGCCAACCAAGAGACCCAGTACTTC. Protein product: CASLRTGANQETQYF.

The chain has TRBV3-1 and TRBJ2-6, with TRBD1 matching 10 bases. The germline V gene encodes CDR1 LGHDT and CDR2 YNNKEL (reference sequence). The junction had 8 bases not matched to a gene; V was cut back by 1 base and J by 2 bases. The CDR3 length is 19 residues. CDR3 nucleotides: TGTGCCAGCAGCCAAGTAAGACAGGGGGCGCGGACTGGGGCCAACGTCCTGACTTTC. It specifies CASSQVRQGARTGANVLTF. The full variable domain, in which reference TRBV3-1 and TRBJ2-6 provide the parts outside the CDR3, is DTAVSQTPKYLVTQMGNDKSIKCEQNLGHDTMYWYKQDSKKFLKIMFSYNNKELIINETVPNRFSPKSPDKAHLNLHINSLELGDSAVYFCASSQVRQGARTGANVLTFGAGSRLTVL.

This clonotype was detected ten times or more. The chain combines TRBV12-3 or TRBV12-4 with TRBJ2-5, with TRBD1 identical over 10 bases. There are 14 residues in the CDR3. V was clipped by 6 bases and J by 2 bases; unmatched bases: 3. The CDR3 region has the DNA TGTGCCAGCAGCCGGACAGGGGGTCAAGAGACCCAGTACTTC. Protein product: CASSRTGGQETQYF.

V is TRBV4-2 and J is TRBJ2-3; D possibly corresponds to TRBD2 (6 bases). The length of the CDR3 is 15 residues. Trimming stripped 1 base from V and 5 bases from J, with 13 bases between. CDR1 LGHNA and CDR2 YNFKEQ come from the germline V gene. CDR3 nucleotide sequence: TGTGCCAGCAGCCAAGTTCCGGGGGTAGAAGATACGCAGTATTTT. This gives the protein CASSQVPGVEDTQYF.

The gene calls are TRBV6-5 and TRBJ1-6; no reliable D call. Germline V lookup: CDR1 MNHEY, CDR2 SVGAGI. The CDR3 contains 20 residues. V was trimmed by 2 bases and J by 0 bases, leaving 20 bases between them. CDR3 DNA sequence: TGTGCCAGCAGTTACCTGGCGGAAAGAGCTTCCAGCTCCTATAATTCACCCCTCCACTTT. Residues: CASSYLAERASSSYNSPLHF.

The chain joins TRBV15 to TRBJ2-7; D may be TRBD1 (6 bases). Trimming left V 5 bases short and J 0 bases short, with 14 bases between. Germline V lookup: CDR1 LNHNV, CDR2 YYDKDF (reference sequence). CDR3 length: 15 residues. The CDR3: CATSGQSSSSYEQYF. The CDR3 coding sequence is TGTGCCACCAGCGGACAGAGCTCAAGCTCCTACGAGCAGTACTTC. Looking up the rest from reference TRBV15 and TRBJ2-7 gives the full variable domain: DAMVIQNPRYQVTQFGKPVTLSCSQTLNHNVMYWYQQKSSQAPKLLFHYYDKDFNNEADTPDNFQSRRPNTSFCFLDIRSPGLGDTAMYLCATSGQSSSSYEQYFGPGTRLTVT.

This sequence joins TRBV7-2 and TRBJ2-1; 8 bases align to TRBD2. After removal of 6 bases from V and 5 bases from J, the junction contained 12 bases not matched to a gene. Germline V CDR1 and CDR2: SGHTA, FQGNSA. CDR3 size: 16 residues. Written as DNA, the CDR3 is TGTGCCAGCAGTCGGGAGGGTAGCGGGAAACACAATGAGCAGTTCTTC. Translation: CASSREGSGKHNEQFF.

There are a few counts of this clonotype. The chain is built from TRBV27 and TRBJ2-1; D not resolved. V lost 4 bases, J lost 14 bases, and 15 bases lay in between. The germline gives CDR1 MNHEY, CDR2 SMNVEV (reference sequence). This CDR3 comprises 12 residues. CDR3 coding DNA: TGTGCCAGCAGTTCCCGTTTACCTCGGAAGTTCTTC. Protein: CASSSRLPRKFF.

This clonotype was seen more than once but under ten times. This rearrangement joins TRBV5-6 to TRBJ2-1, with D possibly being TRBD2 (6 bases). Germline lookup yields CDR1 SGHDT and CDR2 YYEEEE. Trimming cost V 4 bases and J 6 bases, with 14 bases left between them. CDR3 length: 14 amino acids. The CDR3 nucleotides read TGTGCCAGCAGCCCGGTGGGGGGTATCAATGAGCAGTTCTTC. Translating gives CASSPVGGINEQFF.

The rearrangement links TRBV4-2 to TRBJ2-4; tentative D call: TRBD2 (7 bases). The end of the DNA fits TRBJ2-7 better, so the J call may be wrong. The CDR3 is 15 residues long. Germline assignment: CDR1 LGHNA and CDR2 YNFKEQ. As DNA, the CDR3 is TGTGCCAGCGGCCGAAACGGAGGGGGGGACTACGAGCAGTACTTC. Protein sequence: CASGRNGGGDYEQYF.

The CDR3 bases are TGTGCCAGCAGTTTATCCGGTCCGGGGGTCTATGATGAGCAGTTCTTC. This gives the protein CASSLSGPGVYDEQFF. The genes are TRBV27 and TRBJ2-1; possible D gene TRBD2, 6 bases. V dropped 0 bases and J dropped 8 bases, with 17 bases sitting between them. The CDR3 covers 16 residues. Germline V gene sequence: CDR1 MNHEY, CDR2 SMNVEV (reference sequence).

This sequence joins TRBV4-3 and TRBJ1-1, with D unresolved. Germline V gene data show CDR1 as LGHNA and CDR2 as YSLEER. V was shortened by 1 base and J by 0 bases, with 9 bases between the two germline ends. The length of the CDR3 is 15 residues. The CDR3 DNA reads TGCGCCAGCAGCCAAGTTCAGGTCATGAACACTGAAGCTTTCTTT. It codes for CASSQVQVMNTEAFF.